This record concerns one TCR beta chain sequence. Its antigen remains unknown. A sample-barcoded 5' primer and a J-beta primer mix were used in a second PCR of roughly 7 to 12 cycles. TCRdb reprocessed the 5' RACE reads with MiXCR, giving one entry per CDR3 protein. The repertoire holds some 900,000 distinct CDR3 sequences, with roughly 26% as singletons. This sample was included in a study of blood T cells in healthy people across ages. Overall study results and limits: Age brought a roughly linear fall in TCR beta diversity measured per million T cells. Versus aged donors, long-lived donors had higher diversity and more naive CD4+ cells.

After removal of 1 base from V and 1 base from J, the junction contained 3 bases not matched to a gene. Germline CDR1 is LGHDT and CDR2 is YNNKEL (reference sequence). This CDR3 spans 15 amino acids. Each donor supplied approximately 10 milliliters of peripheral blood. A minimum of 6 million PBMCs was isolated per sample. The sequence came from a woman aged 80 or over in good health. The sample consisted of blood. The J gene is TRBJ1-1, the V gene TRBV3-1; 7 bases fit TRBD1. The CDR3 DNA is TGTGCCAGCAGCCAAGCAGGGACAGCGAACACTGAAGCTTTCTTT. It encodes CASSQAGTANTEAFF.